Shown below are 19 T cell receptor beta chains from a single sample sequenced in a study of cytomegalovirus exposure and HLA in healthy donors. The PCR was carried out with 60 Vbeta primers and 13 Jbeta primers. The assay was immunoSEQ multiplex PCR, and TCRdb's table has in-frame clones only and misses some. The sample lists nearly 110,000 clones; around 77% were seen once. The specimen was PBMCs. The receptors were gathered from a male donor in good health and CMV-seronegative.

The chain has TRBV5-6 and TRBJ1-1; tentatively, D is TRBD1 (6 bases). Trimming shortened V by 1 base and J by 6 bases, and 13 bases separated the two germline ends. Germline CDR1 is SGHDT and CDR2 is YYEEEE. CDR3 length: 14 amino acids. The CDR3 spells CASSLPIGGAEAFF. The CDR3, as DNA: TGTGCCAGCAGCTTGCCAATAGGGGGGGCTGAAGCTTTCTTT.

This clone was seen just once. The rearrangement joins TRBV5-4 to TRBJ1-2; D unclear. CDR1 and CDR2 from the germline V gene are SGHNT and YYREEE (reference sequence). The CDR3 is made up of 16 amino acids. V was trimmed by 6 bases and J by 0 bases, leaving 18 bases between them. The CDR3 sequence: CASNPGGSLSNYGYTF. CDR3 nucleotides: TGTGCCAGCAACCCGGGCGGGAGCTTATCTAACTATGGCTACACCTTC.

In this sample, this clone turned up once. The chain combines TRBV7-6 with TRBJ2-1; a weak D match, TRBD2 (6 bases). The CDR3 spans 15 residues. From germline, CDR1 is SGHVS and CDR2 FNYEAQ. The V and J ends lost 4 bases and 7 bases respectively, with 17 bases between them. CDR3 amino acids: CASSYRRERANEQFF. The CDR3 DNA reads TGTGCCAGCAGCTACCGGAGGGAAAGGGCGAATGAGCAGTTCTTC.

V usage is TRBV5-1 and J usage is TRBJ2-3; TRBD1 agrees at 7 bases. The V segment lost 4 bases and the J segment 3 bases; nucleotides outside the gene matches: 5. Germline assignment: CDR1 SGHRS and CDR2 YFSETQ. The CDR3 is 14 amino acids. The CDR3 nucleotides read TGCGCCAGCAGCAACGACAGGGAAACAGATACGCAGTATTTT. Its translation: CASSNDRETDTQYF.

The chain links TRBV6-5 to TRBJ1-2; D perhaps matches TRBD1 (5 bases). This CDR3 has 15 residues. Trimming left V 10 bases short and J 4 bases short, with 22 bases between. CDR1 is MNHEY and CDR2 is SVGAGI in the germline V gene. CDR3 DNA sequence: TGTGCCACAACCACCCTCAGGGCGCAGGGCTATGGCTACACCTTC. Translated, it gives CATTTLRAQGYGYTF.

The chain is built from TRBV7-9 and TRBJ1-4; tentatively, D is TRBD1 (5 bases). The CDR3 loop spans 17 amino acids. V was pared by 6 bases and J by 5 bases, with 22 bases between. The germline CDR1 and CDR2 sequences are SEHNR and FQNEAQ (reference sequence). The CDR3 reads CASRRGWGGAPNEKLFF. In DNA form, the CDR3 reads TGTGCCAGCAGACGGGGGTGGGGAGGGGCGCCGAATGAAAAACTGTTTTTT.

V is TRBV27 and J is TRBJ2-1; 9 bases match TRBD1. Trimming took 4 bases from V and 6 from J; bases not matched to a gene: 7. The germline gives CDR1 MNHEY, CDR2 SMNVEV (reference sequence). The CDR3 runs to 15 residues. CDR3 bases: TGTGCCAGCAGTTCCGCCGGGACAGGGACCAATGAGCAGTTCTTC. It codes for CASSSAGTGTNEQFF.

This chain joins TRBV6-6 and TRBJ2-1; TRBD2 aligns across 7 bases. V lost 2 bases to trimming and J lost 0 bases; unmatched junction nucleotides: 4. The CDR3 is made up of 16 amino acids. Germline values: CDR1 MNHNY, CDR2 SVGAGI (reference sequence). CDR3 region: CASSYLWDYSYNEQFF. The CDR3 region has the DNA TGTGCCAGCAGTTACCTTTGGGACTACTCCTACAATGAGCAGTTCTTC.

The chain has TRBV7-2 and TRBJ2-3; TRBD2 aligns across 8 bases. V shed 0 bases and J 0 bases; nucleotides not matched to a gene: 2. Germline assignment: CDR1 SGHTA and CDR2 FQGNSA. The CDR3 length is 16 residues. The CDR3 bases are TGTGCCAGCAGCTTAGCCGGGACTAGTAGCACAGATACGCAGTATTTT. Translation: CASSLAGTSSTDTQYF. Full variable domain (rest looked up from reference TRBV7-2 and TRBJ2-3): GAGVSQSPSNKVTEKGKDVELRCDPISGHTALYWYRQSLGQGLEFLIYFQGNSAPDKSGLPSDRFSAERTGGSVSTLTIQRTQQEDSAVYLCASSLAGTSSTDTQYFGPGTRLTVL.

This clone was seen a few times. V gene TRBV5-6 combines with J gene TRBJ2-6; 7 positions match TRBD1. Germline CDR1 and CDR2: SGHDT and YYEEEE. This CDR3 has 17 amino acids. J was trimmed by 0 bases and V by 1 base; bases with no gene match: 4. The CDR3 coding sequence is TGTGCCAGCAGCTTGTGGACAGGCAGCTCTGGGGCCAACGTCCTGACTTTC. Translated, it gives CASSLWTGSSGANVLTF.

This CDR3 reads CASSPLVEQETQYF. CDR3 bases: TGTGCCAGCTCACCATTGGTAGAGCAAGAGACCCAGTACTTC. The chain combines TRBV18 with TRBJ2-5; D remains unclear. Germline V gene sequence: CDR1 KGHSH, CDR2 LQKENI. The germline V and J ends were trimmed by 2 bases and 2 bases, with 9 bases remaining between them. This CDR3 region has 14 residues.

This clone appeared a single time. The J gene is TRBJ2-7, the V gene TRBV7-8; the D gene is possibly TRBD2 (5 bases). The V end was cut by 2 bases, the J end by 4 bases, with 15 bases between. The germline gives CDR1 SGHVS, CDR2 FQNEAQ. The CDR3 is 15 amino acids. CDR3 in amino acids: CASSLRAGVLYEQYF. CDR3 nucleotide sequence: TGTGCCAGCAGCTTACGAGCCGGGGTCCTTTACGAGCAGTACTTC.

The gene calls are TRBV28 and TRBJ1-2; 8 bases line up with TRBD1. This CDR3 contains 13 residues. Germline CDR1 MDHEN, CDR2 SYDVKM. V was clipped by 6 bases and J by 8 bases; unmatched bases: 8. The CDR3 DNA sequence: TGTGCCAGCAGCCCGGACAGGGTCCGCGGCTACACCTTC. Translating it yields CASSPDRVRGYTF.

The gene calls are TRBV19 and TRBJ2-1; 10 bases are a match to TRBD2. The germline gives CDR1 LNHDA, CDR2 SQIVND (reference sequence). Trimming at V came to 5 bases and at J to 2 bases, leaving 3 bases not matched to a gene. CDR3 size: 15 residues. CDR3 region: CASSAGLAPYNEQFF. The CDR3 bases are TGTGCCAGTAGTGCGGGACTAGCGCCCTACAATGAGCAGTTCTTC.

This chain links TRBV5-1 with TRBJ2-1, with 15 bases identical to TRBD2. Germline-derived CDR1 and CDR2 are SGHRS and YFSETQ. Germline trimming cut 0 bases from V and 8 bases from J; bases unmatched to any gene: 15. This CDR3 is built from 20 residues. DNA for the CDR3: TGCGCCAGCAGCTTGGGGGTCCTGTTTTCCGGGACTAGCGGGAGGTATGAGCAGTTCTTC. Residues: CASSLGVLFSGTSGRYEQFF.

This clone is a singleton in its sample. CDR3 residues: CASSGGRAGELFF. Written as DNA, the CDR3 is TGTGCCAGCAGTGGGGGCAGGGCCGGGGAGCTGTTTTTT. This chain links TRBV2 with TRBJ2-2, with D possibly TRBD1 on 5 matching bases. The CDR3 runs to 13 residues. The ends were cut back, 4 bases at V and 6 bases at J, with 9 bases in the middle. The germline CDR1 and CDR2 sequences are SNHLY and FYNNEI.

This clone showed up just a few times. The V call is TRBV21-1, the J call TRBJ1-1; TRBD1, the table's D call, lacks a check against the DNA. TRBV21-1 is classified as a pseudogene. CDR3 length equals 16 residues. DNA of the CDR3: TGTGCCACCCCGAGTTTGCCCGGGACAGCGAACACTGAAGCTTTCTTT. Protein sequence: CATPSLPGTANTEAFF.

V gene TRBV5-1 combines with J gene TRBJ1-2; possible D gene TRBD1, 6 bases. The CDR3 runs to 15 residues. The germline V gene encodes CDR1 SGHRS and CDR2 YFSETQ. V was cut by 0 bases and J by 7 bases, with 16 bases left in between. CDR3 loop: CASSLGGQGASGYTF. The CDR3 nucleotides are TGCGCCAGCAGCTTGGGGGGGCAGGGTGCCTCTGGCTACACCTTC.

The J gene is TRBJ1-5, the V gene TRBV19, with D unclear. The CDR3 totals 13 residues. The V end lost 2 bases, the J end lost 4 bases, and 6 bases lay between the germline ends. CDR1 is LNHDA and CDR2 is SQIVND in the germline V gene (reference sequence). Written as DNA, the CDR3 is TGTGCCAGTAGTATACGAGTGAATCAGCCCCAGCATTTT. Residues: CASSIRVNQPQHF. The full variable domain, completed using reference TRBV19 and TRBJ1-5, is DGGITQSPKYLFRKEGQNVTLSCEQNLNHDAMYWYRQDPGQGLRLIYYSQIVNDFQKGDIAEGYSVSREKKESFPLTVTSAQKNPTAFYLCASSIRVNQPQHFGDGTRLSIL.